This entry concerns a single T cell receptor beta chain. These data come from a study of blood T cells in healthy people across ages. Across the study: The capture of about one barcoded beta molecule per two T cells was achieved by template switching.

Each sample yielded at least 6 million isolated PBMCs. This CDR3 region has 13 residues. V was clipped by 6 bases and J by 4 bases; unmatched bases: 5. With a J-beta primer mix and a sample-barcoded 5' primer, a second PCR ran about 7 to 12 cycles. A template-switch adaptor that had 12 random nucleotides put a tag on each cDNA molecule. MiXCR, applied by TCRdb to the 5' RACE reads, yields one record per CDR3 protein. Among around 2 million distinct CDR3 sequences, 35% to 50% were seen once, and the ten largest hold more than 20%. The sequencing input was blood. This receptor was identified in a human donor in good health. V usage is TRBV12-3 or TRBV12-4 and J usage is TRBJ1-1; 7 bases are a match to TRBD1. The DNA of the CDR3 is TGTGCCAGCAGGTGGGACAGCGGCACTGAAGCTTTCTTT. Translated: CASRWDSGTEAFF.